This T cell receptor (beta chain) was captured in a study of long-term antiretroviral therapy in people with HIV. immunoSEQ v3.0 was run at survey level. Libraries were prepared by immunoSEQ multiplex PCR; TCRdb keeps only in-frame clonotypes and omits some of them. The sample yields tens of thousands of clones, about 80% seen once. The sequencing here drew on unsorted PBMCs, taken 0.5 years after starting antiretroviral therapy. The clonotype comes from a man aged 18 to 29 with HIV.

The CDR3 DNA reads TGTGCCAGCAGCTTAGACCTCGGCAGCTCCTACGAGCAGTACTTC. Its translation: CASSLDLGSSYEQYF. This chain uses TRBV7-2 with TRBJ2-7, with no clear D. The CDR3 spans 15 residues. Germline lookup yields CDR1 SGHTA and CDR2 FQGNSA. The ends were cut back, 1 base at V and 0 bases at J, with 10 bases in the middle.